This TCR beta chain was sequenced for a study of CD8+CD57+ T cells in acquired aplastic anemia. Those patients picked for sequencing had displayed CD8+CD57+ cell expansion on flow cytometry. The use of genomic DNA as template underpinned the TCR beta VDJ and CDR3 profiling. TCRdb itself ran the reads through MiXCR, one entry per CDR3 protein. Among 200,000 to 250,000 distinct CDR3 sequences listed, 50% to 70% were seen once. CDR1 ENHRY and CDR2 SYGVKD come from the germline V gene. The CDR3 length is 13 residues. V gave up 6 bases and J gave up 7 bases; unmatched junction bases: 3. Sequencing was done on a sample of sorted CD4+, CD8+, or CD8+CD57+ T cells (not recorded which) from PBMCs. The J gene is TRBJ1-5, the V gene TRBV10-3, with TRBD1 matching over 10 bases. The TCR comes from a human donor with aplastic anemia. The CDR3 DNA is TGTGCCATCAGCGACAGGGGGCTACAGCCCCAGCATTTT. It encodes CAISDRGLQPQHF.